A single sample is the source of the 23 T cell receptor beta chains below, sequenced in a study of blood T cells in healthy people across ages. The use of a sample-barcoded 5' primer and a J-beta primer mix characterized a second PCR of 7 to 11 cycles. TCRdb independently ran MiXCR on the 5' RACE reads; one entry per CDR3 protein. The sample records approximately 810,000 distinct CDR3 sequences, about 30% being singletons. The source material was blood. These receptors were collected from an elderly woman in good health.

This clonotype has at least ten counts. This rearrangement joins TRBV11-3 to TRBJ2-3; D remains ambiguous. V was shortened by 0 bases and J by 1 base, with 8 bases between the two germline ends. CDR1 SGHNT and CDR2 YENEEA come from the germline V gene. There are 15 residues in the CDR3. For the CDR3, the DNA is TGTGCCAGCAGCTTAGACTCGATCCGCACAGATACGCAGTATTTT. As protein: CASSLDSIRTDTQYF. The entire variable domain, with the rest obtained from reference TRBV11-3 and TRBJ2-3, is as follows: EAGVVQSPRYKIIEKKQPVAFWCNPISGHNTLYWYLQNLGQGPELLIRYENEEAVDDSQLPKDRFSAERLKGVDSTLKIQPAELGDSAVYLCASSLDSIRTDTQYFGPGTRLTVL.

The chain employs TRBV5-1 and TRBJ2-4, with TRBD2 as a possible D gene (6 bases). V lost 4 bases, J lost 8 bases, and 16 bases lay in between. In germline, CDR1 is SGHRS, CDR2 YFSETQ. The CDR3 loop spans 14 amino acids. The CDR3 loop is CASSRRTRRDIQYF. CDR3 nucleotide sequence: TGCGCCAGCAGCCGTCGGACAAGGAGGGACATTCAGTACTTC.

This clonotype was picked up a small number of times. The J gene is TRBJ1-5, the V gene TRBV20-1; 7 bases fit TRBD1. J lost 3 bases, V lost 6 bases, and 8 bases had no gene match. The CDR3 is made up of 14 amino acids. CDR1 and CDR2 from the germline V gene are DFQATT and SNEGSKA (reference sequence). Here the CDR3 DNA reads TGCAGTGCCCTGGGACAGACCTACAATCAGCCCCAGCATTTT. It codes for CSALGQTYNQPQHF.

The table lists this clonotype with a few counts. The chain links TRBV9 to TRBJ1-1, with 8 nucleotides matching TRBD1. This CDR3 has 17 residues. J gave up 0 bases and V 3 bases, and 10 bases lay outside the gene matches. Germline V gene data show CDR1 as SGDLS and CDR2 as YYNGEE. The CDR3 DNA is TGTGCCAGCAGCGCAAGGGACAGGCGCTCTATGAACACTGAAGCTTTCTTT. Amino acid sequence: CASSARDRRSMNTEAFF.

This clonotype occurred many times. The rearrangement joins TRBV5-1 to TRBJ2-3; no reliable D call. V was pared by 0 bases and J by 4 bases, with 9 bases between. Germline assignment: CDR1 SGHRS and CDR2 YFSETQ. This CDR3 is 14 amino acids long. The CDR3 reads CASSLGYSADTQYF. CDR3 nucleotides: TGCGCCAGCAGCTTGGGTTACAGCGCAGATACGCAGTATTTT.

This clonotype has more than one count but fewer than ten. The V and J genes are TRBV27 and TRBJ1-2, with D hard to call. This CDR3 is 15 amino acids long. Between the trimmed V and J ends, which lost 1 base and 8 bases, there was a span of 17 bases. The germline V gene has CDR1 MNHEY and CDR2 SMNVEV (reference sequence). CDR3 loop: CASSLYVGNIWGYTF. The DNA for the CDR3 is TGTGCCAGCAGTTTATACGTGGGGAATATATGGGGCTACACCTTC.

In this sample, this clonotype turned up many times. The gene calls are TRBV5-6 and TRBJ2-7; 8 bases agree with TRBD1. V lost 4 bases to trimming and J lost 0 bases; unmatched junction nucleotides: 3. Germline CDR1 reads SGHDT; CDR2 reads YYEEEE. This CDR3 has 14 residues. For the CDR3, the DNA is TGTGCCAGCAGCATGGGACAGGCCTCCTACGAGCAGTACTTC. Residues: CASSMGQASYEQYF.

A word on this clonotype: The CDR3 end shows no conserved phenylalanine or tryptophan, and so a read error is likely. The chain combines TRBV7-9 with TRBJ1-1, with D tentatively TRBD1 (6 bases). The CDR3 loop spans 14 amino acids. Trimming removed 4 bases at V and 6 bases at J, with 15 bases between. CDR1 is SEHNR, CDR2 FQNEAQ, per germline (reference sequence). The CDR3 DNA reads TGTGCCAGCAGCTCCGGACAGCCCCGGTCTGAAGCTTTCTGT. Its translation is CASSSGQPRSEAFC.

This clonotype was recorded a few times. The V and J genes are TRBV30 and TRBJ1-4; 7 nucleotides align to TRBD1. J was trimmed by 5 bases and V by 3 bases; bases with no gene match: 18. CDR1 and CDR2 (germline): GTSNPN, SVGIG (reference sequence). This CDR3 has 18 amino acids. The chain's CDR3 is CAWRSKGQLLPSNEKLFF. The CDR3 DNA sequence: TGTGCCTGGAGGTCGAAGGGACAGTTGCTGCCCTCGAATGAAAAACTGTTTTTT.

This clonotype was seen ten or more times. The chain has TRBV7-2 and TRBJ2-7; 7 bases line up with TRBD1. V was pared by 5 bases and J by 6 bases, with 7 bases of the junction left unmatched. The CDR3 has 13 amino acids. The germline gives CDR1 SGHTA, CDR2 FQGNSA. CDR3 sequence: CASSQPTGREQYF. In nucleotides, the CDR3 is TGTGCCAGCAGCCAACCGACAGGGCGCGAGCAGTACTTC.

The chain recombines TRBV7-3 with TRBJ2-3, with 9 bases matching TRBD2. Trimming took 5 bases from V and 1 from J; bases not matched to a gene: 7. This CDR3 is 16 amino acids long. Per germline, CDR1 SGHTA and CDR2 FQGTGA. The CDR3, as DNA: TGTGCCAGCAGCGCCGGGACTAGCAGCGGCACAGATACGCAGTATTTT. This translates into CASSAGTSSGTDTQYF.

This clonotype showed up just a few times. The DNA for the CDR3 is TGTGCCAGCAGCCCCCGGACAGCTATTAACTATGGCTACACCTTC. It specifies CASSPRTAINYGYTF. The rearrangement uses TRBV11-1 and TRBJ1-2; a possible D gene is TRBD1 (6 bases). The CDR3 is 15 amino acids. The germline V and J ends were trimmed by 5 bases and 1 base, with 14 bases remaining between them. Per germline, CDR1 SGHAT and CDR2 FQDESV (reference sequence).

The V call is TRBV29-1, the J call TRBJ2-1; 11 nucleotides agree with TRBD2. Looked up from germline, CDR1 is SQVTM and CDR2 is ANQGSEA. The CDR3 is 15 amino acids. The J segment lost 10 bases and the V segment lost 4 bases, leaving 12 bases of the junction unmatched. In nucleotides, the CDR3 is TGCAGCGTTGGCTATCGGCTAGCGGGGGGAGGGGAGCAGTTCTTC. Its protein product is CSVGYRLAGGGEQFF.

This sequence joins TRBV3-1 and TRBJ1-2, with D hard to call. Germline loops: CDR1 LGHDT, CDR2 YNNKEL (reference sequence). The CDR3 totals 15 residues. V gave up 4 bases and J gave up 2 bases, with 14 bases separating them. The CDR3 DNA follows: TGTGCCAGCAGCCTGTACACAGCCAGCAACTATGGCTACACCTTC. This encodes CASSLYTASNYGYTF.

The CDR3, as DNA: TGTGCCAGCAGCCCAAAGGCGGGCTCAACTAATGAAAAACTGTTTTTT. It translates to CASSPKAGSTNEKLFF. The chain carries TRBV7-2 and TRBJ1-4; D not resolved. The CDR3 is made up of 16 amino acids. V gave up 5 bases and J gave up 0 bases, with 13 bases separating them. The germline CDR1 and CDR2 sequences are SGHTA and FQGNSA.

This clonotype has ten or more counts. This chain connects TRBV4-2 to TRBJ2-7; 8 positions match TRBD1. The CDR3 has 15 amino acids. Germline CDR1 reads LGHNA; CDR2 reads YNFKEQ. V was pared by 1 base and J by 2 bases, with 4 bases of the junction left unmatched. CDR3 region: CASSQGTGLAYEQYF. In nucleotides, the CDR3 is TGTGCCAGCAGCCAAGGGACAGGGCTCGCCTACGAGCAGTACTTC.

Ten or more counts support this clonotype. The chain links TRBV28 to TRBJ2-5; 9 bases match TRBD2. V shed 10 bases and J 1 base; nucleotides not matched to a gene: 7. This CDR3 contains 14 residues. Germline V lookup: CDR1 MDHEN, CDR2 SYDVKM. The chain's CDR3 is CATLRGGLQETQYF. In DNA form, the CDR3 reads TGTGCCACCCTGCGGGGGGGCCTCCAAGAGACCCAGTACTTC. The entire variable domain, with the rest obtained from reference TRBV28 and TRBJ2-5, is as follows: DVKVTQSSRYLVKRTGEKVFLECVQDMDHENMFWYRQDPGLGLRLIYFSYDVKMKEKGDIPEGYSVSREKKERFSLILESASTNQTSMYLCATLRGGLQETQYFGPGTRLLVL.

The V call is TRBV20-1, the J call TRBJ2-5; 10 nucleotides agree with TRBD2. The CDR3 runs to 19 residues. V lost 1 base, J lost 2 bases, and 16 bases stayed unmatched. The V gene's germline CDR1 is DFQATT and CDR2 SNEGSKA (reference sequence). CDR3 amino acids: CSARAPQRGGKTEQETQYF. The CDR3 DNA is TGCAGTGCTAGAGCCCCCCAGCGGGGGGGGAAAACGGAACAAGAGACCCAGTACTTC.

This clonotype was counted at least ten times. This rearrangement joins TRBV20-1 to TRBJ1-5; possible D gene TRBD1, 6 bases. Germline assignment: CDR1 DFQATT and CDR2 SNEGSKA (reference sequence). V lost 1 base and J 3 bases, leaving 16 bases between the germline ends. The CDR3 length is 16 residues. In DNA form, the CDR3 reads TGCAGTGCTAGAGCTACCCGGGACATCCACAATCAGCCCCAGCATTTT. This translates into CSARATRDIHNQPQHF.

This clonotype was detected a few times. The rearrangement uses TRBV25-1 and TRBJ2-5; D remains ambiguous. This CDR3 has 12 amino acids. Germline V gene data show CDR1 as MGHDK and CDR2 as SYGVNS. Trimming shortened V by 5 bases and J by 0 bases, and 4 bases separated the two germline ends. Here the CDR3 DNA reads TGTGCCAGCAGTAGCGACCAAGAGACCCAGTACTTC. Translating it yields CASSSDQETQYF.

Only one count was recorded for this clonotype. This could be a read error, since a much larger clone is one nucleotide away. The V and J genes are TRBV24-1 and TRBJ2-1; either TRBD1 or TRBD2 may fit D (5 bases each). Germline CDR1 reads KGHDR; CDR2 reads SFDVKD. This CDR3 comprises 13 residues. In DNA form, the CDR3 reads TGTACCACCAGTGACCCCCGGGACGAGGAGCAGTTCTTC. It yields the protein CTTSDPRDEEQFF.

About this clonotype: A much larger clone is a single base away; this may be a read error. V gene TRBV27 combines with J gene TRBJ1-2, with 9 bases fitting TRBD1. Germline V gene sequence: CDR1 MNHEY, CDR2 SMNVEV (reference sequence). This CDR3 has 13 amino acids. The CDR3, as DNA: TGTGTCAGCAGTTCGACAGGGGGATATGGCTACACCTTC. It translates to CVSSSTGGYGYTF.

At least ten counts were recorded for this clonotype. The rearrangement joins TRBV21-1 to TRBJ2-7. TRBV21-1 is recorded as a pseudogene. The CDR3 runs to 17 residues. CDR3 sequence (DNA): TGTGCCAGCAGCGTTCCATCCCTTCACAGGAGCTCCTACGAGCAGTACTTC. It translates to CASSVPSLHRSSYEQYF.